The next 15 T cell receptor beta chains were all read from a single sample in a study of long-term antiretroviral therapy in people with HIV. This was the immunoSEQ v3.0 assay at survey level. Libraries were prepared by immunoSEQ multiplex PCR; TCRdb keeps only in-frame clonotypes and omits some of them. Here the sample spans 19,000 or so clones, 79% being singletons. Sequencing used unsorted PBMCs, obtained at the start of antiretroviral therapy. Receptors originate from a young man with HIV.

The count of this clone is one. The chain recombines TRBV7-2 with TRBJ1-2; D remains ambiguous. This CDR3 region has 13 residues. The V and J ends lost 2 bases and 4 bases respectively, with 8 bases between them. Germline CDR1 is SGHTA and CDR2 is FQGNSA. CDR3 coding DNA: TGTGCCAGCAGCTTATGGGCAAGCTATGGCTACACCTTC. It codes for CASSLWASYGYTF.

In nucleotides, the CDR3 is TGCAGCGTTGAAATGGTGGGGCAGGGGGTTTACAATGAGCAGTTCTTC. Its translation: CSVEMVGQGVYNEQFF. The rearrangement uses TRBV29-1 and TRBJ2-1, with TRBD1 matching 7 bases. Germline lookup yields CDR1 SQVTM and CDR2 ANQGSEA. With 2 bases clipped from V and 4 bases from J, the junction kept 11 bases outside the gene matches. The CDR3 loop spans 16 amino acids.

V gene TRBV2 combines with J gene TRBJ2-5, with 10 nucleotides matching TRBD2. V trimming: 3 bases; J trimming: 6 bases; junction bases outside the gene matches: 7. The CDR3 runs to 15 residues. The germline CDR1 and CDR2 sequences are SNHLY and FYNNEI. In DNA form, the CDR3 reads TGTGCCAGCAGTGAGGAGGCTAGCGGGAGCCAGACCCAGTACTTC. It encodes CASSEEASGSQTQYF. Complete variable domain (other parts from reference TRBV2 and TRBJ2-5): EPEVTQTPSHQVTQMGQEVILRCVPISNHLYFYWYRQILGQKVEFLVSFYNNEISEKSEIFDDQFSVERPDGSNFTLKIRSTKLEDSAMYFCASSEEASGSQTQYFGPGTRLLVL.

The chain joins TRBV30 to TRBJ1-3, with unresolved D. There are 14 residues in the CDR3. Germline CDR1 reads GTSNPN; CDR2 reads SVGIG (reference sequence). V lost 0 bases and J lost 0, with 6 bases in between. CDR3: CAWSVGSSGNTIYF. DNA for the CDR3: TGTGCCTGGAGTGTCGGCAGCTCTGGAAACACCATATATTTT. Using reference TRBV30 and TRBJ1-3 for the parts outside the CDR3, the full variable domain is SQTIHQWPATLVQPVGSPLSLECTVEGTSNPNLYWYRQAAGRGLQLLFYSVGIGQISSEVPQNLSASRPQDRQFILSSKKLLLSDSGFYLCAWSVGSSGNTIYFGEGSWLTVV.

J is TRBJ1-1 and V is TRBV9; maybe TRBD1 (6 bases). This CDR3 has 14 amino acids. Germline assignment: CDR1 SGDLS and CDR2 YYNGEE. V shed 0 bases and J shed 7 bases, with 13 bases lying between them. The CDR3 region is CASSVDGGRGEAFF. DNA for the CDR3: TGTGCCAGCAGCGTAGATGGGGGGCGGGGTGAAGCTTTCTTT.

DNA for the CDR3: TGTGCCAGCAGTACGGCCCTAGCGGATAGCACAGATACGCAGTATTTT. It is translated as CASSTALADSTDTQYF. V and J are TRBV28 and TRBJ2-3; 7 bases map to TRBD2. Germline trimming cut 5 bases from V and 0 bases from J; bases unmatched to any gene: 8. The CDR3 totals 16 residues. CDR1 MDHEN and CDR2 SYDVKM come from the germline V gene.

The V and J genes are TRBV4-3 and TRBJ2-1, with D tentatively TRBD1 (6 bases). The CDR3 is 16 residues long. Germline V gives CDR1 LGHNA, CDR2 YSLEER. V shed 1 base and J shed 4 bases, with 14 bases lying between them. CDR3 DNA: TGCGCCAGCAGCCAAGGACTCAGGGGATCATACAATGAGCAGTTCTTC. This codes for CASSQGLRGSYNEQFF.

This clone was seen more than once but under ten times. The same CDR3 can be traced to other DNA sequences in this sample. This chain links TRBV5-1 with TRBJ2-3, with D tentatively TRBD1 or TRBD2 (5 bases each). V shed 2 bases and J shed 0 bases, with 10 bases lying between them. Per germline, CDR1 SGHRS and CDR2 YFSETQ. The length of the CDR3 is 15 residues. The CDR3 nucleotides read TGCGCCAGCAGCTTAGATGGGACGAGCACAGATACGCAGTATTTT. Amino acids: CASSLDGTSTDTQYF.

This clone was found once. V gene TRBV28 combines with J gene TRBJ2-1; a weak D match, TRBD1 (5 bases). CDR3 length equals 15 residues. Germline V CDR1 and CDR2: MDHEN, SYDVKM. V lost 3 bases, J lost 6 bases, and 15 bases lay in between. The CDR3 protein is CASSFQGFFGNEQFF. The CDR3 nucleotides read TGTGCCAGCAGTTTCCAGGGATTTTTTGGCAATGAGCAGTTCTTC.

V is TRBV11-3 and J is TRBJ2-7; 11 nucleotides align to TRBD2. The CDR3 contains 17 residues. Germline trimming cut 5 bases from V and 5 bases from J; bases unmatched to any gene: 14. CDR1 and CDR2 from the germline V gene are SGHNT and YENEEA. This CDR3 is CASSEWLAGGRGDEQYF. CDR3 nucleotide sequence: TGTGCCAGCAGCGAATGGCTAGCGGGAGGAAGAGGGGACGAGCAGTACTTC.

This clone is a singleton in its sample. DNA of the CDR3: TGTGCCAGTAGAGAACTCCGGGGGACTAGCGGGAGGTCAGATACGCAGTATTTT. This codes for CASRELRGTSGRSDTQYF. The rearrangement uses TRBV19 and TRBJ2-3; TRBD2 matches 15 bases. Germline CDR1 LNHDA, CDR2 SQIVND (reference sequence). With V trimmed by 6 bases and J by 4 bases, 11 bases remained unmatched. This CDR3 contains 18 residues.

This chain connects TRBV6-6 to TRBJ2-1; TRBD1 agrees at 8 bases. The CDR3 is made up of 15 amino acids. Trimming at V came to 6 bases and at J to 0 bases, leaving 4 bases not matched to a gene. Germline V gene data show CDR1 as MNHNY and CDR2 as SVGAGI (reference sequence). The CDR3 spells CASSTTGGSYNEQFF. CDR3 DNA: TGTGCCAGCAGCACAACAGGGGGCTCCTACAATGAGCAGTTCTTC.

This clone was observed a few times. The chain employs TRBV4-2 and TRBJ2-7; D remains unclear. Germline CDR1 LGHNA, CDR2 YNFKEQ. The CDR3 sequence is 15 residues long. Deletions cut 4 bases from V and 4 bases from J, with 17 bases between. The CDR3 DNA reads TGTGCCAGCAGCCCGTCCCTGGAAGGGTTGTACGAGCAGTACTTC. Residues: CASSPSLEGLYEQYF.

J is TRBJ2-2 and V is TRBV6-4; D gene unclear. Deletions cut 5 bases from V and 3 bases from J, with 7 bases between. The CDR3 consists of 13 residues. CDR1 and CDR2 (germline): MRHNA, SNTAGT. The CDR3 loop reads CASSFRDTGELFF. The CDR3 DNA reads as TGTGCCAGCAGTTTTAGGGACACCGGGGAGCTGTTTTTT.

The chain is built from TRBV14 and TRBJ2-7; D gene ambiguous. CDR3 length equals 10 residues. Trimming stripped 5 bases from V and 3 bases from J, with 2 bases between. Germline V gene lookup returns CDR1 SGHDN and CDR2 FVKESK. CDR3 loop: CASSNYEQYF. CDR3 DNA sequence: TGTGCCAGCAGCAACTACGAGCAGTACTTC.